The source of this T cell receptor beta chain is a study of immune evolution from preneoplasia to lung adenocarcinoma. Regarding the study as a whole: T cell clonality was higher in KRAS-mutant than EGFR-mutant or wild-type nodules. From normal lung to invasive adenocarcinoma, top clone frequencies appeared to decrease.

TCRdb's copy holds only in-frame clones and misses some; the assay was immunoSEQ multiplex PCR. The table lists about 26,000 clones, about 76% of them singletons. Germline-derived CDR1 and CDR2 are MNHNS and SASEGT. The J segment lost 9 bases and the V segment lost 6 bases, leaving 9 bases of the junction unmatched. The CDR3 loop spans 15 amino acids. For this clone: Its specificity is not known.

This sequence was found in a person in their sixties or seventies with invasive lung adenocarcinoma. Some clones in this sample may be carry-over from other donors' samples. This rearrangement joins TRBV6-1 to TRBJ2-1, with 12 bases fitting TRBD2. The sample consisted of FFPE invasive lung adenocarcinoma tissue. This CDR3 is CASSSGLAGWFEQFF. The CDR3 nucleotides are TGTGCCAGCAGCAGCGGACTAGCGGGATGGTTTGAGCAGTTCTTC.